This TCR beta chain emerged from a study of blood T cell repertoires in COVID-19. For the study at large: Collection of acute and convalescent COVID-19 samples took place in the United States, Italy and Spain.

TCRdb's table, derived via immunoSEQ multiplex PCR, lists solely in-frame clones and lacks some. This table has 50,000 to 80,000 clones, around nine tenths appearing once. The CDR3 is 13 amino acids. Per germline, CDR1 SGHTS and CDR2 YDEGEE. V was pared by 5 bases and J by 7 bases, with 15 bases between. The study drew participants aged about 18 to 89 years from 20 to 30 US areas. Cohort 3 donors counted as recovered after two negative PCRs, clearance, or resolved symptoms. The clonotype comes from a woman between 40 and 55 years old who had recovered from COVID-19. The sample comprised PBMCs or T cells enriched from blood (not recorded which). The V gene is TRBV5-8, the J gene TRBJ1-2; D possibly corresponds to TRBD1 (5 bases). The CDR3 bases are TGTGCCAGCAGACCACGGGGGAGGAGTGGCTACACCTTC. Its translation: CASRPRGRSGYTF.